Detailed here is one T cell receptor (beta chain). Its specificity is not known. TCRdb ran MiXCR on the RACE reads and lists one entry per CDR3 protein. The sample carries 45,000 to 60,000 distinct CDR3 sequences, approximately 8.6% recorded once. V gave up 2 bases and J gave up 2 bases, with 10 bases separating them. The CDR3 loop spans 14 amino acids. CDR1 and CDR2 from the germline V gene are SGHAT and FQDESV (reference sequence). Time point in this sample: patch test 1, 2 weeks after DPC sensitization. Treatment of the sample: therapeutic diphenylcyclopropenone sensitization with weekly scalp DPC. The sample belongs to a study of human T cells and chemical hapten exposure. Study context: Mostly female patients had alopecia areata, totalis or universalis.

Study observations and caveats: Counts of TCRs expanded at PT1 correlated positively with patch test score.

The rearrangement uses TRBV11-1 and TRBJ2-7, with unresolved D. The source of this sequence is a middle-aged woman with alopecia areata. Some clones in this sample may be carry-over from other donors' samples. This sample comprised whole blood, obtained in connection with sensitization to the hapten diphenylcyclopropenone (DPC). The CDR3 DNA follows: TGTGCCAGCAGCTTATCGGACGGTCCCTACGAGCAGTACTTC. It translates to CASSLSDGPYEQYF.